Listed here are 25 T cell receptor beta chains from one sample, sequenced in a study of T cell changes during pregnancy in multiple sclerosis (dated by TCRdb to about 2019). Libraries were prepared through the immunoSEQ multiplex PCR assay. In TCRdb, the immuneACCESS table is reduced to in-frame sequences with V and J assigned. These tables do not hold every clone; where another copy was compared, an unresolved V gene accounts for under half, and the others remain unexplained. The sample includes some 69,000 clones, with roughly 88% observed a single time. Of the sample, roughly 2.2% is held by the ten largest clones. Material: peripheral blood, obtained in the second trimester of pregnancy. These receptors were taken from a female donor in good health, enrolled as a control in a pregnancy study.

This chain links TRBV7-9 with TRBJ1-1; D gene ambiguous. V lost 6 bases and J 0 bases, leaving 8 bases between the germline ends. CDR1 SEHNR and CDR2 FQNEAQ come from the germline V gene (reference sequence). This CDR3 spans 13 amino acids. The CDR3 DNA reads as TGTGCCAGCAGTTCCGACATGAACACTGAAGCTTTCTTT. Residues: CASSSDMNTEAFF.

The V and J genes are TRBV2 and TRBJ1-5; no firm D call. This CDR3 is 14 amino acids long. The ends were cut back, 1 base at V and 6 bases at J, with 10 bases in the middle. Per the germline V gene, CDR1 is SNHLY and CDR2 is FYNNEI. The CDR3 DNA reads TGTGCCAGCAGTGAAGGGGTACAGTCTCAGCCCCAGCATTTT. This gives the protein CASSEGVQSQPQHF.

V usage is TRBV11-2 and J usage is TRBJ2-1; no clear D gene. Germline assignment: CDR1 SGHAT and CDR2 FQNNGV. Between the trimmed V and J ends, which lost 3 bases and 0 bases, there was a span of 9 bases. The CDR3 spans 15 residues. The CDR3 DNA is TGTGCCAGCAGCTTTAGAGGTAGCTCCTACAATGAGCAGTTCTTC. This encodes CASSFRGSSYNEQFF.

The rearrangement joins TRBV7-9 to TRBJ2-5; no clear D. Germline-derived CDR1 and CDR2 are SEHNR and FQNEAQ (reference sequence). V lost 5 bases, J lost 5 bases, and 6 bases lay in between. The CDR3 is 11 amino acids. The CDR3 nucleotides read TGTGCCAGCAGCGGGCTCGAGACCCAGTACTTC. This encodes CASSGLETQYF.

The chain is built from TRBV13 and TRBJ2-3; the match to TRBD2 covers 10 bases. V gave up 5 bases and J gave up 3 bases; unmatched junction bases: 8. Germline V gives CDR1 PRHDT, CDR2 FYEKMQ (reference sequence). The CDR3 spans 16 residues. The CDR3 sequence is CASSPSLAGVTDTQYF. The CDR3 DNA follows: TGTGCCAGCAGCCCTAGTCTAGCGGGGGTGACAGATACGCAGTATTTT.

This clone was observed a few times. CDR3 region: CASRAGITEAFF. DNA for the CDR3: TGTGCCAGCAGGGCAGGGATCACTGAAGCTTTCTTT. The chain couples TRBV7-9 to TRBJ1-1; the D gene is possibly TRBD1 (5 bases). The CDR3 consists of 12 residues. V lost 6 bases and J 4 bases, leaving 9 bases between the germline ends. Germline lookup yields CDR1 SEHNR and CDR2 FQNEAQ (reference sequence).

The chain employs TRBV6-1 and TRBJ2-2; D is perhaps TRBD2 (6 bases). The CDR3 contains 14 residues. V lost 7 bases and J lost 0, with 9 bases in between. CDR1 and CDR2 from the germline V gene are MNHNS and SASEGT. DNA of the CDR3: TGTGCCAGCATCGGCGGGACGAACACCGGGGAGCTGTTTTTT. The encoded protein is CASIGGTNTGELFF.

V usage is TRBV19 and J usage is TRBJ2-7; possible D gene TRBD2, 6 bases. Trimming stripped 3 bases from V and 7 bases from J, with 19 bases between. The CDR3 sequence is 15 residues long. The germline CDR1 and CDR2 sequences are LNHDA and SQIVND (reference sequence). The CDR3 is CASSISTRTNGEQYF. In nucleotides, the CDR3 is TGTGCCAGTAGTATTAGCACCAGGACTAATGGGGAGCAGTACTTC.

CDR3: CASSLRGGGYMNTEAFF. The CDR3 DNA reads as TGCGCCAGCAGCTTGAGAGGGGGGGGGTATATGAACACTGAAGCTTTCTTT. The chain couples TRBV5-1 to TRBJ1-1; a weak D match, TRBD1 (6 bases). With 1 base removed from V and 0 bases from J, the gap between germline ends came to 16 bases. Germline V gene data show CDR1 as SGHRS and CDR2 as YFSETQ. The CDR3 covers 17 residues. The full variable domain, with the rest looked up from reference TRBV5-1 and TRBJ1-1, is KAGVTQTPRYLIKTRGQQVTLSCSPISGHRSVSWYQQTPGQGLQFLFEYFSETQRNKGNFPGRFSGRQFSNSRSEMNVSTLELGDSALYLCASSLRGGGYMNTEAFFGQGTRLTVV.

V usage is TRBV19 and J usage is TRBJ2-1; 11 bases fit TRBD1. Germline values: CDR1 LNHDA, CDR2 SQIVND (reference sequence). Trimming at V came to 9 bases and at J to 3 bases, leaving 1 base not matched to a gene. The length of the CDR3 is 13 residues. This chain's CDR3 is CASGTGGYNEQFF. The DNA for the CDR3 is TGTGCCAGCGGGACAGGGGGCTACAATGAGCAGTTCTTC.

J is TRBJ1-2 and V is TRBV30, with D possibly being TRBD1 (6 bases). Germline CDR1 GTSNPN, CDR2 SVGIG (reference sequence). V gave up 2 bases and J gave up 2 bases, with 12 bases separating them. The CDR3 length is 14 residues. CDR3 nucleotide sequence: TGTGCCTGGAGTCATCCGGACAGCAACTATGGCTACACCTTC. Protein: CAWSHPDSNYGYTF.

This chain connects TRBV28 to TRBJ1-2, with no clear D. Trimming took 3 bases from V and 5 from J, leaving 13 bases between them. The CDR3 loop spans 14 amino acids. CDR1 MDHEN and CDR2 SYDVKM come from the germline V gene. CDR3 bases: TGTGCCAGCAGTTTCGTGGCAGAACAGTATGGCTACACCTTC. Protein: CASSFVAEQYGYTF.

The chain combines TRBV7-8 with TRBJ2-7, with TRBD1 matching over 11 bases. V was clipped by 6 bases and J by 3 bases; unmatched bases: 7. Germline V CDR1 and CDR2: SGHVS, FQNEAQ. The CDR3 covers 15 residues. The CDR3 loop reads CASSFPGTGGYEQYF. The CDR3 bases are TGTGCCAGCAGTTTTCCCGGGACAGGGGGCTACGAGCAGTACTTC. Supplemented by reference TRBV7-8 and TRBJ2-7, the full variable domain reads GAGVSQSPRYKVAKRGQDVALRCDPISGHVSLFWYQQALGQGPEFLTYFQNEAQLDKSGLPSDRFFAERPEGSVSTLKIQRTQQEDSAVYLCASSFPGTGGYEQYFGPGTRLTVT.

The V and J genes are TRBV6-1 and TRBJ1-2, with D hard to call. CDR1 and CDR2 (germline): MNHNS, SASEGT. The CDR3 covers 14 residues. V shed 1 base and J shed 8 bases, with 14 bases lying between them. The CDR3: CASSEGGNGWGYTF. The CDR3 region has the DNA TGTGCCAGCAGTGAAGGCGGCAACGGATGGGGCTACACCTTC.

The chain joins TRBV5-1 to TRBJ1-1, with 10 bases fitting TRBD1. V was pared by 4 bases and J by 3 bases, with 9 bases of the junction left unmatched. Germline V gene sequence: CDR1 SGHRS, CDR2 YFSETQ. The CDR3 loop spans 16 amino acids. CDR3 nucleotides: TGCGCCAGCAGCCGGACAGGGGGTGAGGAGGACACTGAAGCTTTCTTT. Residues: CASSRTGGEEDTEAFF.

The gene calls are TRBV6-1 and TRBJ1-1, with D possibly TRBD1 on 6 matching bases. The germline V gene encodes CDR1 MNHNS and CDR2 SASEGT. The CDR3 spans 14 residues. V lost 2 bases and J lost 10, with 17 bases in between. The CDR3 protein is CASSERLDRIPAFF. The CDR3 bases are TGTGCCAGCAGTGAACGATTAGACAGGATTCCAGCTTTCTTT.

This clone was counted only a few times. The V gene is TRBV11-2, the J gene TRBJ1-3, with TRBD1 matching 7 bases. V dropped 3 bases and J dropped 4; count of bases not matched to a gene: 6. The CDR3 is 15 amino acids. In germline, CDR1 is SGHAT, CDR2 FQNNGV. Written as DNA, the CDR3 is TGTGCCAGCAGCTTCGAGACGGGACAGGGAAACACCATATATTTT. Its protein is CASSFETGQGNTIYF. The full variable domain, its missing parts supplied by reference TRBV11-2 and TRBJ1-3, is EAGVAQSPRYKIIEKRQSVAFWCNPISGHATLYWYQQILGQGPKLLIQFQNNGVVDDSQLPKDRFSAERLKGVDSTLKIQPAKLEDSAVYLCASSFETGQGNTIYFGEGSWLTVV.

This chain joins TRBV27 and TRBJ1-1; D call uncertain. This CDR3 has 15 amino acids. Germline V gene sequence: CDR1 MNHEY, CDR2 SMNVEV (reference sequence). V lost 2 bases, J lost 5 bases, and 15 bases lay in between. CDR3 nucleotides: TGTGCCAGCAGTTTAGAACGCGGGAGGGAAACTGAAGCTTTCTTT. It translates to CASSLERGRETEAFF.

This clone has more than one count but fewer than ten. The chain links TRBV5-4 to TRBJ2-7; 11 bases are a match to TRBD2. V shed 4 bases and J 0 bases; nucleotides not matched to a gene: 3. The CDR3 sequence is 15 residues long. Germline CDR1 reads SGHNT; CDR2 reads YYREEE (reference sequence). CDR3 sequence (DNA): TGTGCCAGCAGCCCGGGACTAGCGGCCTCCTACGAGCAGTACTTC. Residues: CASSPGLAASYEQYF.

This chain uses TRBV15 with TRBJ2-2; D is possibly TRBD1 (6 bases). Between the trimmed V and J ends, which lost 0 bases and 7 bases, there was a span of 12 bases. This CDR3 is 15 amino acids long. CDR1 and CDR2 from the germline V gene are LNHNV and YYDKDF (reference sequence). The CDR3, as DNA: TGTGCCACCAGCAGAGACGGGACATCCGGCGGGGAGCTGTTTTTT. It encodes CATSRDGTSGGELFF.

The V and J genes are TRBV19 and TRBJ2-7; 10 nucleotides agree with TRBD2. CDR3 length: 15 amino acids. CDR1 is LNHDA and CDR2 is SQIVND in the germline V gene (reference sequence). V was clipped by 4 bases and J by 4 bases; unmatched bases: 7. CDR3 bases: TGTGCCAGTAGTACGTCTAGCGGGAGTGGGTACGAGCAGTACTTC. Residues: CASSTSSGSGYEQYF.

DNA of the CDR3: TGTGCCAGCAGCTTAATTAGACTGGGCACAGATACGCAGTATTTT. Its protein product is CASSLIRLGTDTQYF. The chain has TRBV7-2 and TRBJ2-3, with D hard to call. The germline V gene has CDR1 SGHTA and CDR2 FQGNSA. Trimming took off 2 bases at V and 1 base at J, with 10 bases between the two ends. The CDR3 spans 15 residues.

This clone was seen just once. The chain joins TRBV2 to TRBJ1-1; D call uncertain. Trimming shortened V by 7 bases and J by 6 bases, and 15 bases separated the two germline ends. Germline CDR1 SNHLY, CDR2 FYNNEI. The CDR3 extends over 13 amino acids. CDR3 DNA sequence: TGTGCCAGCACTGGCAGGTTGAGTCCTGAAGCTTTCTTT. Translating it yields CASTGRLSPEAFF. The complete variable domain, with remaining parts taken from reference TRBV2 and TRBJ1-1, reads EPEVTQTPSHQVTQMGQEVILRCVPISNHLYFYWYRQILGQKVEFLVSFYNNEISEKSEIFDDQFSVERPDGSNFTLKIRSTKLEDSAMYFCASTGRLSPEAFFGQGTRLTVV.

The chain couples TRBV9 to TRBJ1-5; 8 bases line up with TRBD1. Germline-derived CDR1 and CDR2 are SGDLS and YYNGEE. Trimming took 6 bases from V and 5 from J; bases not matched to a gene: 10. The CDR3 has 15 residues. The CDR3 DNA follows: TGTGCCAGCAAAGGACAGGGAATCGTTCATCAGCCCCAGCATTTT. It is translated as CASKGQGIVHQPQHF.

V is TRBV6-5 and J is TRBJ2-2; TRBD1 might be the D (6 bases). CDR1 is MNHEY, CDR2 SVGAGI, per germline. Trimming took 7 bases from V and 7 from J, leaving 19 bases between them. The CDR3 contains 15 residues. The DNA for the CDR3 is TGTGCCAGCACTCTCCTAGGGGGAACCAGCGGGGAGCTGTTTTTT. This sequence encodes CASTLLGGTSGELFF.